A single sample is the source of the 4 T cell receptor beta chains below, sequenced in a study of cytomegalovirus exposure and HLA in healthy donors. The PCR used 60 Vbeta and 13 Jbeta primers. Measured with immunoSEQ multiplex PCR; TCRdb has only the in-frame clones, and not every one. The table has around 130,000 clones, over 80% seen once. Material for sequencing was PBMCs. The receptors shown here come from a boy aged 5-17 years in good health and CMV-seronegative.

DNA for the CDR3: TGCGCCAGCAGCTGGGGACTCAAAGACAATGAGCAGTTCTTC. It translates to CASSWGLKDNEQFF. The chain combines TRBV5-1 with TRBJ2-1, with D possibly being TRBD2 (6 bases). This CDR3 region has 14 residues. Germline assignment: CDR1 SGHRS and CDR2 YFSETQ. Trimming left V 3 bases short and J 5 bases short, with 12 bases between.

This clone showed up just once. J is TRBJ2-5 and V is TRBV19; weak D call: TRBD2 (5 bases). Germline V gives CDR1 LNHDA, CDR2 SQIVND (reference sequence). Trimming left V 3 bases short and J 4 bases short, with 6 bases between. The CDR3 has 12 amino acids. The CDR3 spells CASSMAGETQYF. CDR3 nucleotide sequence: TGTGCCAGTAGTATGGCGGGAGAGACCCAGTACTTC.

This chain joins TRBV5-6 and TRBJ1-2; tentative D call: TRBD1 (5 bases). Germline V CDR1 and CDR2: SGHDT, YYEEEE. The CDR3 has 15 amino acids. Trimming stripped 3 bases from V and 5 bases from J, with 17 bases between. CDR3 DNA sequence: TGTGCCAGCAGCTGGGGCAGGGCGGCCCGGTATGGCTACACCTTC. Amino acid sequence: CASSWGRAARYGYTF. Looking up the rest from reference TRBV5-6 and TRBJ1-2 gives the full variable domain: DAGVTQSPTHLIKTRGQQVTLRCSPKSGHDTVSWYQQALGQGPQFIFQYYEEEERQRGNFPDRFSGHQFPNYSSELNVNALLLGDSALYLCASSWGRAARYGYTFGSGTRLTVV.

In the case of this clone: An end of the junction differs from the germline gene, which may be a read error. The rearrangement links TRBV4-1 to TRBJ2-3; tentatively, D is TRBD2 (6 bases). The CDR3 contains 15 residues. Germline V gene sequence: CDR1 MGHRA, CDR2 YSYEKL. The CDR3 nucleotides are TGCGCCAGCAGCCTCCGGGACTCAAGCATAGATACGCAGTATTTT. Translation gives CASSLRDSSIDTQYF.